What follows is one T cell receptor beta chain and its context. This sample is drawn from a study of blood T cell repertoires in COVID-19. Study context: COVID-19 samples, acute and convalescent, were from the United States, Italy and Spain.

This table comes from immunoSEQ multiplex PCR, and its TCRdb copy is limited to in-frame clones, with some not included. The table includes some 500,000 clones, roughly 88% detected once. Donors in Cohort 3 who had recovered were those with two negative PCRs, healthcare professional clearance, or resolution of their symptoms. The ends lost 0 bases at V and 4 bases at J; junction bases unmatched: 5. The CDR3 spans 16 residues. The germline CDR1 and CDR2 sequences are LNHNV and YYDKDF (reference sequence). The rearrangement joins TRBV15 to TRBJ1-5, with 8 bases identical to TRBD1. The clonotype was recovered from a woman aged 40 to 49 who had recovered from COVID-19. Sequenced material: PBMCs or T cells enriched from blood (not recorded which). Written as DNA, the CDR3 is TGTGCCACCAGCAGAGACAGGGGGCTGGGGAATCAGCCCCAGCATTTT. It encodes CATSRDRGLGNQPQHF.